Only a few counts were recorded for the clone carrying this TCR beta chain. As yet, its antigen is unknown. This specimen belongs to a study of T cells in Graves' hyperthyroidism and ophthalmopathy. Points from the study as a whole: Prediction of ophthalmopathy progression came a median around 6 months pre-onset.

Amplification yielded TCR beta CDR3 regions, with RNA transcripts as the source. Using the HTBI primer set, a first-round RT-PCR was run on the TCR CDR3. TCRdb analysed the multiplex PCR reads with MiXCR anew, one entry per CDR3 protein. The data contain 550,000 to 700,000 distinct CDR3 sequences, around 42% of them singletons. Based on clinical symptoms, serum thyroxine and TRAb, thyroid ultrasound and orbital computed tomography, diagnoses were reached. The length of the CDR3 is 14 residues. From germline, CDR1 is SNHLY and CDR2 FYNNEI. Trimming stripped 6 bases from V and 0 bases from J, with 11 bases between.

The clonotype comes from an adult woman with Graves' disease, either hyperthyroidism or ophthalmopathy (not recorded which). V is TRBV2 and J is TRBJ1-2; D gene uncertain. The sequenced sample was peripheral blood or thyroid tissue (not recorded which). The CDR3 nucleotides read TGTGCCAGCAGCCCCCGGGCCTCTAACTATGGCTACACCTTC. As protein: CASSPRASNYGYTF.